This T cell receptor beta chain emerged from a study of T cell responses to AZD1222 COVID-19 vaccine. From germline, CDR1 is SEHNR and CDR2 FQNEAQ (reference sequence). V was pared by 6 bases and J by 1 base, with 15 bases between. This CDR3 is 15 amino acids long. Clones were sequenced by immunoSEQ multiplex PCR, and TCRdb holds only the in-frame ones, with some missing. The sample holds 60,000 to 95,000 clones, around 86% seen once. The source is an adult who received the AZD1222 COVID-19 vaccine. V gene TRBV7-9 combines with J gene TRBJ1-1; the D gene is possibly TRBD1 (5 bases). Sample: peripheral blood, taken 28 days after the second AZD1222 dose. The CDR3 nucleotides read TGTGCCAGCAGGGTGTTGGGGGAAACGAACACTGAAGCTTTCTTT. Translating it yields CASRVLGETNTEAFF.